The next 8 T cell receptor beta chains were all read from a single sample in a study of shared clonotypes between healthy human individuals (dated by TCRdb to about 2020). Library creation used the immunoSEQ multiplex PCR assay. The table comes from immuneACCESS by way of TCRdb, which keeps in-frame sequences with V and J called. Part of the clones is missing from these tables; in studies checked, under half for an unresolved V gene and the rest for unknown reasons. Across this sample there are 2.3 million or so clones, with 85% to 95% seen only once. The top ten clones comprise about 0.39% of the sample. Material for sequencing was naive CD4+ T cells from PBMCs. The cell subset or site label corresponds to: CD45RA+ positively selected. The receptor source for this set is a man between 18 and 35 years old in good health. Some clones in this sample may be carry-over from other donors' samples.

The V call is TRBV5-1, the J call TRBJ2-1, with 9 nucleotides matching TRBD1. J lost 2 bases, V lost 4 bases, and 4 bases had no gene match. Germline CDR1 reads SGHRS; CDR2 reads YFSETQ. This CDR3 comprises 15 residues. In nucleotides, the CDR3 is TGCGCCAGCAGCGCGGACAGGGGCCCCTACAATGAGCAGTTCTTC. The encoded protein is CASSADRGPYNEQFF.

The chain recombines TRBV6-5 with TRBJ1-4; D perhaps matches TRBD1 (6 bases). V was clipped by 6 bases and J by 0 bases, with 11 bases between them. This CDR3 is built from 15 residues. Germline values: CDR1 MNHEY, CDR2 SVGAGI. The chain's CDR3 is CASSHRAATNEKLFF. The CDR3 DNA reads TGTGCCAGCAGCCACAGGGCGGCAACTAATGAAAAACTGTTTTTT.

This CDR3 reads CASSRGGAADTQYF. CDR3 bases: TGCGCCAGCAGCCGGGGAGGGGCTGCAGATACGCAGTATTTT. This chain links TRBV5-1 with TRBJ2-3, with 7 bases that match TRBD2. The trim removed 4 bases at V and 4 bases at J, leaving 6 bases unmatched. This CDR3 has 14 amino acids. In germline, CDR1 is SGHRS, CDR2 YFSETQ.

The chain recombines TRBV9 with TRBJ1-1, with TRBD1 matching over 7 bases. Per the germline V gene, CDR1 is SGDLS and CDR2 is YYNGEE. The CDR3 runs to 15 residues. Unmatched junction bases numbered 9, after V lost 4 bases and J lost 3 bases. The DNA of the CDR3 is TGTGCCAGCAGCCCGGACCCCACAGGGGACACTGAAGCTTTCTTT. Protein: CASSPDPTGDTEAFF.

Comments on this clone: Additional DNA sequences in this sample encode the identical CDR3. The CDR3 sequence: CASSLGQGVSTGELFF. DNA of the CDR3: TGCGCCAGCAGCTTGGGACAGGGGGTTAGTACCGGGGAGCTGTTTTTT. The chain combines TRBV5-1 with TRBJ2-2; TRBD1 matches at 9 bases. Germline assignment: CDR1 SGHRS and CDR2 YFSETQ. The junction had 5 bases not matched to a gene; V was cut back by 0 bases and J by 5 bases. This CDR3 contains 16 residues.

This sequence joins TRBV30 and TRBJ2-6, with D unclear. Germline V gene lookup returns CDR1 GTSNPN and CDR2 SVGIG (reference sequence). The CDR3 is 13 amino acids. The CDR3 coding sequence is TGTGCTCGGCGGACCTCTGGGGCCAACGTCCTGACTTTC. Translated, it gives CARRTSGANVLTF.

The chain recombines TRBV9 with TRBJ2-1; possibly TRBD1 for D (6 bases). The CDR3 is 15 amino acids. CDR1 and CDR2 from the germline V gene are SGDLS and YYNGEE. Trimming pared 4 bases from V and 3 bases from J, leaving 14 bases between. Here the CDR3 reads CASSQDGQSYNEQFF. In DNA, the CDR3 is TGTGCCAGCAGCCAGGACGGACAGAGCTACAATGAGCAGTTCTTC.

This rearrangement joins TRBV19 to TRBJ1-2; unclear D gene. Germline V gene sequence: CDR1 LNHDA, CDR2 SQIVND (reference sequence). Trimming left V 4 bases short and J 1 base short, with 4 bases between. This CDR3 spans 12 amino acids. This chain's CDR3 is CASSTVNYGYTF. CDR3 DNA: TGTGCCAGTAGTACCGTTAACTATGGCTACACCTTC.